This is a list of T cell receptor beta chains from one sample in a study of T cells in localized non-small cell lung cancer. Produced via immunoSEQ multiplex PCR; TCRdb's table is partial and in-frame only. The repertoire holds about 37,000 clones, with 75% to 95% as singletons. Sequenced here: peripheral blood mononuclear cells, sampled before any cancer treatment. All receptors come from a female donor older than 55 with stage II lung adenocarcinoma. Both conserved end residues are part of each CDR3. The order of the fields is J gene, CDR3 length, D gene, V gene, clone size, CDR3 protein, CDR3 DNA. The D gene is left open where the match is weak. Size is stated for part of the rows, as once, few or many counts, or as a class when the clone is expanded.

J gene: TRBJ2-1; CDR3 length: 15; D gene: TRBD2; V gene: TRBV6-6; clone size: NA; CDR3 protein: CASTRLAGTYNEQFF; CDR3 DNA: TGTGCCAGCACTCGACTAGCGGGGACCTACAATGAGCAGTTCTTC
J gene: TRBJ1-1; CDR3 length: 14; D gene: NA; V gene: TRBV15; clone size: NA; CDR3 protein: CATTTRLQGTEAFF; CDR3 DNA: TGTGCCACCACCACAAGACTACAGGGCACTGAAGCTTTCTTT
J gene: TRBJ1-6; CDR3 length: 14; D gene: NA; V gene: TRBV7-9; clone size: once; CDR3 protein: CASSLAGEGSPLHF; CDR3 DNA: TGTGCCAGCAGCTTAGCAGGAGAAGGGTCACCCCTCCACTTT
J gene: TRBJ2-2; CDR3 length: 14; D gene: NA; V gene: TRBV5-1; clone size: NA; CDR3 protein: CATTTLLGPGELFF; CDR3 DNA: TGCGCCACCACCACTCTACTAGGTCCCGGGGAGCTGTTTTTT
J gene: TRBJ1-2; CDR3 length: 14; D gene: TRBD1; V gene: TRBV18; clone size: NA; CDR3 protein: CASSGQNFNYGYTF; CDR3 DNA: TGTGCCAGCTCGGGACAGAACTTCAACTATGGCTACACCTTC
J gene: TRBJ1-1; CDR3 length: 16; D gene: TRBD1; V gene: TRBV19; clone size: NA; CDR3 protein: CASSIRQGKMNTEAFF; CDR3 DNA: TGTGCCAGTAGTATAAGACAGGGTAAGATGAACACTGAAGCTTTCTTT
J gene: TRBJ1-5; CDR3 length: 15; D gene: TRBD1; V gene: TRBV5-6; clone size: NA; CDR3 protein: CASSLKGASNQPQHF; CDR3 DNA: TGTGCCAGCAGCTTGAAGGGGGCGAGCAATCAGCCCCAGCATTTT
J gene: TRBJ1-5; CDR3 length: 14; D gene: TRBD1; V gene: TRBV7-2; clone size: NA; CDR3 protein: CASSLRDSGQPQHF; CDR3 DNA: TGTGCCAGCAGCCTCCGGGACAGCGGGCAGCCCCAGCATTTT
J gene: TRBJ1-4; CDR3 length: 15; D gene: NA; V gene: TRBV30; clone size: NA; CDR3 protein: CAWSGGGPNEKKLFF; CDR3 DNA: TGTGCCTGGAGTGGGGGGGGTCCCAACGAGAAAAAACTGTTTTTT
J gene: TRBJ1-5; CDR3 length: 15; D gene: TRBD1; V gene: TRBV30; clone size: NA; CDR3 protein: CAWRDRGNSNQPQHF; CDR3 DNA: TGTGCCTGGAGGGACAGGGGGAATAGCAATCAGCCCCAGCATTTT
J gene: TRBJ2-7; CDR3 length: 14; D gene: TRBD2; V gene: TRBV5-1; clone size: NA; CDR3 protein: CASSSRGESYEQYF; CDR3 DNA: TGCGCCAGCAGCTCCCGGGGGGAGTCCTACGAGCAGTACTTC
J gene: TRBJ2-7; CDR3 length: 19; D gene: TRBD2; V gene: TRBV5-1; clone size: NA; CDR3 protein: CASSLGFGGLAGAHYEQYF; CDR3 DNA: TGCGCCAGCAGCTTGGGGTTCGGGGGGCTAGCGGGAGCCCATTACGAGCAGTACTTC
J gene: TRBJ1-5; CDR3 length: 14; D gene: NA; V gene: TRBV2; clone size: NA; CDR3 protein: CASSEGIGNQPQHF; CDR3 DNA: TGTGCCAGCAGTGAAGGGATAGGAAATCAGCCCCAGCATTTT
J gene: TRBJ2-2; CDR3 length: 16; D gene: NA; V gene: TRBV7-3; clone size: few; CDR3 protein: CASSLTVQAAGGELFF; CDR3 DNA: TGTGCCAGCAGCTTAACGGTACAGGCGGCCGGCGGGGAGCTGTTTTTT
J gene: TRBJ2-1; CDR3 length: 15; D gene: TRBD1; V gene: TRBV25-1; clone size: NA; CDR3 protein: CASSEYGQGRNEQFF; CDR3 DNA: TGTGCCAGCAGTGAATATGGACAGGGGAGGAATGAGCAGTTCTTC
J gene: TRBJ1-6; CDR3 length: 17; D gene: TRBD1; V gene: TRBV28; clone size: once; CDR3 protein: CASSLRQGDSYNSPLHF; CDR3 DNA: TGTGCCAGCAGCCTACGACAGGGTGACTCCTATAATTCACCCCTCCACTTT
J gene: TRBJ2-2; CDR3 length: 15; D gene: TRBD2; V gene: TRBV7-2; clone size: NA; CDR3 protein: CASSLTSTSTGELFF; CDR3 DNA: TGTGCCAGCAGCTTGACTAGCACCTCCACCGGGGAGCTGTTTTTT
J gene: TRBJ1-1; CDR3 length: 12; D gene: TRBD1; V gene: TRBV11-2; clone size: NA; CDR3 protein: CASSLNRTGAFF; CDR3 DNA: TGTGCCAGCAGCTTAAACCGGACAGGGGCTTTCTTT
J gene: TRBJ1-1; CDR3 length: 18; D gene: NA; V gene: TRBV28; clone size: once; CDR3 protein: CASSSAGTPGKDDAEAFF; CDR3 DNA: TGTGCCAGCAGTTCCGCCGGGACCCCGGGTAAGGATGACGCTGAAGCTTTCTTT
J gene: TRBJ2-1; CDR3 length: 17; D gene: TRBD2; V gene: TRBV5-1; clone size: NA; CDR3 protein: CASSLTGLAGPPTEQFF; CDR3 DNA: TGCGCCAGCAGCCTGACCGGACTAGCGGGCCCTCCAACTGAGCAGTTCTTC
J gene: TRBJ1-5; CDR3 length: 15; D gene: NA; V gene: TRBV6-1; clone size: NA; CDR3 protein: CASSESGYGNQPQHF; CDR3 DNA: TGTGCCAGCAGTGAGTCAGGATATGGCAATCAGCCCCAGCATTTT
J gene: TRBJ1-3; CDR3 length: 14; D gene: NA; V gene: TRBV6-5; clone size: once; CDR3 protein: CASSSAGFGNTIYF; CDR3 DNA: TGTGCCAGCAGTTCAGCAGGGTTCGGAAACACCATATATTTT
J gene: TRBJ2-2; CDR3 length: 15; D gene: TRBD2; V gene: TRBV29-1; clone size: NA; CDR3 protein: CSVVPGGRNTGELFF; CDR3 DNA: TGCAGCGTTGTCCCGGGAGGCAGGAACACCGGGGAGCTGTTTTTT
J gene: TRBJ1-1; CDR3 length: 13; D gene: NA; V gene: TRBV7-2; clone size: NA; CDR3 protein: CANQRDQNTEAFF; CDR3 DNA: TGTGCCAACCAAAGGGACCAGAACACTGAAGCTTTCTTT
J gene: TRBJ2-7; CDR3 length: 14; D gene: TRBD1; V gene: TRBV6-5; clone size: few; CDR3 protein: CASSYDRGPYEQYF; CDR3 DNA: TGTGCCAGCAGTTACGACAGGGGTCCCTACGAGCAGTACTTC
J gene: TRBJ1-4; CDR3 length: 14; D gene: NA; V gene: TRBV11-2; clone size: NA; CDR3 protein: CASSPSPTNEKLFF; CDR3 DNA: TGTGCCAGCAGCCCGAGCCCAACTAATGAAAAACTGTTTTTT
J gene: TRBJ2-1; CDR3 length: 16; D gene: TRBD2; V gene: TRBV5-1; clone size: NA; CDR3 protein: CASSGAGTSESNEQFF; CDR3 DNA: TGCGCCAGCAGCGGCGCCGGGACTAGCGAGTCCAATGAGCAGTTCTTC
J gene: TRBJ2-3; CDR3 length: 16; D gene: NA; V gene: TRBV14; clone size: NA; CDR3 protein: CASSQDLGYATDTQYF; CDR3 DNA: TGTGCCAGCAGCCAAGATCTCGGGTACGCTACAGATACGCAGTATTTT
J gene: TRBJ1-3; CDR3 length: 15; D gene: TRBD1; V gene: TRBV2; clone size: NA; CDR3 protein: CASSEDRNSGNTIYF; CDR3 DNA: TGTGCCAGCAGCGAGGACAGGAACTCTGGAAACACCATATATTTT
J gene: TRBJ1-1; CDR3 length: 15; D gene: NA; V gene: TRBV28; clone size: NA; CDR3 protein: CASSGDTGTGTEAFF; CDR3 DNA: TGTGCCAGCAGCGGGGACACGGGAACAGGCACTGAAGCTTTCTTT
J gene: TRBJ1-1; CDR3 length: 13; D gene: NA; V gene: TRBV27; clone size: once; CDR3 protein: CASSLDMNTEAFF; CDR3 DNA: TGTGCCAGCAGTTTGGACATGAACACTGAAGCTTTCTTT
J gene: TRBJ2-2; CDR3 length: 16; D gene: TRBD1; V gene: TRBV5-1; clone size: NA; CDR3 protein: CASSPRDRGYTGELFF; CDR3 DNA: TGCGCCAGCAGTCCCCGGGACAGGGGTTACACCGGGGAGCTGTTTTTT
J gene: TRBJ2-2; CDR3 length: 14; D gene: NA; V gene: TRBV11-2; clone size: NA; CDR3 protein: CASSSPGRTGELFF; CDR3 DNA: TGTGCCAGCAGCTCACCGGGGAGGACCGGGGAGCTGTTTTTT
J gene: TRBJ2-3; CDR3 length: 17; D gene: NA; V gene: TRBV6-1; clone size: NA; CDR3 protein: CASSGPWRVQYTDTQYF; CDR3 DNA: TGTGCCAGCAGTGGCCCCTGGAGGGTTCAATACACAGATACGCAGTATTTT
J gene: TRBJ2-1; CDR3 length: 15; D gene: TRBD2; V gene: TRBV5-4; clone size: NA; CDR3 protein: CASSFLTSRYNEQFF; CDR3 DNA: TGTGCCAGCAGCTTTTTGACTAGCAGATACAATGAGCAGTTCTTC
J gene: TRBJ1-4; CDR3 length: 13; D gene: NA; V gene: TRBV5-8; clone size: NA; CDR3 protein: CASSLFRDEKLFF; CDR3 DNA: TGTGCCAGCAGCTTGTTCAGGGATGAAAAACTGTTTTTT
J gene: TRBJ2-2; CDR3 length: 13; D gene: TRBD2; V gene: TRBV27; clone size: NA; CDR3 protein: CASRLAVAGELFF; CDR3 DNA: TGTGCCAGCAGACTAGCGGTCGCCGGGGAGCTGTTTTTT
J gene: TRBJ2-7; CDR3 length: 14; D gene: TRBD1; V gene: TRBV28; clone size: NA; CDR3 protein: CASSPRTGTYEQYF; CDR3 DNA: TGTGCCAGCAGTCCCCGGACAGGGACCTACGAGCAGTACTTC
J gene: TRBJ1-1; CDR3 length: 13; D gene: TRBD1; V gene: TRBV14; clone size: NA; CDR3 protein: CASSQTRGLGAFF; CDR3 DNA: TGTGCCAGCAGCCAGACCAGGGGGCTCGGAGCTTTCTTT
J gene: TRBJ2-2; CDR3 length: 14; D gene: NA; V gene: TRBV27; clone size: NA; CDR3 protein: CASSPRRRGGELFF; CDR3 DNA: TGTGCCAGCAGTCCACGACGGAGAGGAGGGGAGCTGTTTTTT
J gene: TRBJ1-5; CDR3 length: 12; D gene: NA; V gene: TRBV5-4; clone size: NA; CDR3 protein: CASSFNDQPQHF; CDR3 DNA: TGTGCCAGCAGCTTTAATGATCAGCCCCAGCATTTT
J gene: TRBJ1-5; CDR3 length: 16; D gene: NA; V gene: TRBV5-1; clone size: NA; CDR3 protein: CASSLTGSRYDQPQHF; CDR3 DNA: TGCGCCAGCAGCTTGACAGGGTCCAGGTATGATCAGCCCCAGCATTTT
J gene: TRBJ1-2; CDR3 length: 14; D gene: TRBD1; V gene: TRBV30; clone size: NA; CDR3 protein: CAWSSGTAYYGYTF; CDR3 DNA: TGTGCCTGGAGTTCGGGGACAGCATACTATGGCTACACCTTC
J gene: TRBJ2-7; CDR3 length: 15; D gene: TRBD2; V gene: TRBV27; clone size: NA; CDR3 protein: CASSNPLAGQYEQYF; CDR3 DNA: TGTGCCAGCAGTAATCCCCTAGCGGGCCAGTACGAGCAGTACTTC
J gene: TRBJ2-7; CDR3 length: 11; D gene: NA; V gene: TRBV6-5; clone size: NA; CDR3 protein: CASSPYYEQYF; CDR3 DNA: TGTGCCAGCAGCCCCTATTACGAGCAGTACTTC
J gene: TRBJ2-7; CDR3 length: 16; D gene: TRBD2; V gene: TRBV11-2; clone size: NA; CDR3 protein: CASSFQVSGRINEQYF; CDR3 DNA: TGTGCCAGCAGCTTTCAGGTTAGCGGGAGGATCAACGAGCAGTACTTC
J gene: TRBJ1-4; CDR3 length: 16; D gene: NA; V gene: TRBV19; clone size: few; CDR3 protein: CASSDLRGSQIEKLFF; CDR3 DNA: TGTGCCAGTAGTGACCTCCGGGGGTCCCAAATTGAAAAACTGTTTTTT
J gene: TRBJ2-3; CDR3 length: 16; D gene: NA; V gene: TRBV29-1; clone size: NA; CDR3 protein: CSVGWNLDGSSDTQYF; CDR3 DNA: TGCAGCGTTGGGTGGAACCTCGATGGCAGCTCAGATACGCAGTATTTT
J gene: TRBJ2-7; CDR3 length: 15; D gene: NA; V gene: TRBV27; clone size: once; CDR3 protein: CASSSSRVGSYEQYF; CDR3 DNA: TGTGCCAGCAGTTCGAGTCGGGTTGGGTCCTACGAGCAGTACTTC
J gene: TRBJ1-1; CDR3 length: 16; D gene: TRBD1; V gene: TRBV27; clone size: NA; CDR3 protein: CASTFRRTGGYTEAFF; CDR3 DNA: TGTGCCAGCACCTTCCGTCGGACAGGGGGCTACACTGAAGCTTTCTTT
J gene: TRBJ2-2; CDR3 length: 17; D gene: TRBD1; V gene: TRBV4-2; clone size: NA; CDR3 protein: CASSQGGTGRGTGELFF; CDR3 DNA: TGTGCCAGCAGCCAGGGTGGGACAGGCCGGGGCACCGGGGAGCTGTTTTTT